This TCR beta chain emerged from a study of response to subunit inactivated influenza vaccine. TCRdb redid the calling of the RT-PCR reads with MiXCR, one entry per CDR3 protein. The sample yields 150,000 to 200,000 distinct CDR3 sequences, about 12% seen once. These records were also assigned to another study, of T cells expressing NK-cell markers. That report notes: Synthesis of TCR beta cDNA relied on 5'RACE template switching carrying UMIs. Obtained from sorted CD3+CD56+NKG2C+, CD3+CD56+NKG2C- and CD3+CD56-NKG2C+ T cells were the TCR beta repertoires. NKG2C+ dominant clonotypes from 5 to 7 donors made up about 1.0-7.5% of CD8+ T cells. Among several donors, these clonotypes also ranked first in the CD3+CD56-NKG2C+ fraction. What remained unclear was the HCMV specificity of expanded NKG2C+ T cell clones.

The material sequenced was CD8+ T cells sorted from PBMCs, taken 11 to 12 days after vaccination. This TCR came from a man aged 45 to 65 who received an inactivated influenza vaccine.

The CDR3 region has the DNA TGCGCCAGCAGCTTGTTTGCTAGCGGGGGGGCCTACGAGCAGTACTTC. Protein product: CASSLFASGGAYEQYF. The chain uses TRBV5-1 and TRBJ2-7; 12 bases match TRBD2. CDR1 is SGHRS, CDR2 YFSETQ, per germline. The CDR3 runs to 16 residues. The V gene end was trimmed by 1 base and the J gene end by 2 bases; junction bases not matched to a gene: 4.